The present TCR beta chain was sequenced within a study of blood T cells in healthy people across ages. Primed by a sample-barcoded 5' primer and a J-beta primer mix, a second PCR proceeded for 7 to 11 cycles. Every individual sample yielded 2.5 million or more paired-end reads (each containing CDR3). Each CDR3 protein is one row after TCRdb ran MiXCR on the 5' RACE reads. In the table there are some 1.5 million distinct CDR3 sequences, about 30% of which are singletons. Regarding the study as a whole: Unsorted PBMCs blocked a conclusive comparison of naive and antigen-experienced cells.

This clonotype appeared many times. Its specificity is not known. V shed 4 bases and J shed 14 bases, with 12 bases lying between them. In germline, CDR1 is LGHDT, CDR2 YNNKEL (reference sequence). CDR3 length equals 12 residues. This receptor was taken from a woman aged 30 to 39 in good health. The V gene is TRBV3-1, the J gene TRBJ1-6; D gene ambiguous. What was sequenced was blood. As DNA, the CDR3 is TGTGCCAGCAGCCGGGCTGGGCGGGCCCTCCACTTT. Its translation: CASSRAGRALHF.